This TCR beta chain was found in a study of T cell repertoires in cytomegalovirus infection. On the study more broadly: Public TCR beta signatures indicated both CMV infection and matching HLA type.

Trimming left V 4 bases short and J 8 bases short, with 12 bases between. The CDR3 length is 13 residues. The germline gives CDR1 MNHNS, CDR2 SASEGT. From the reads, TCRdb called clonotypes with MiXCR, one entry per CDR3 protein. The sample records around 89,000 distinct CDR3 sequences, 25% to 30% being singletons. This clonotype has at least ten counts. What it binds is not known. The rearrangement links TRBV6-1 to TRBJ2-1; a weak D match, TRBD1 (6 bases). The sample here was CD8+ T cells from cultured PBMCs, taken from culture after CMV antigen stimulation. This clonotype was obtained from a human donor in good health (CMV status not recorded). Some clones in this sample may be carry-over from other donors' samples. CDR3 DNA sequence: TGTGCCAGCAGTGCCACAGAGGGGGATGAGCAGTTCTTC. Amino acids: CASSATEGDEQFF.